This T cell receptor (beta chain) was identified in a study of neoadjuvant anti-PD-1 for oral cavity cancer (dated by TCRdb to the early 2020s). At the level of the whole study: Three to four biweekly doses of nivolumab at 3 mg/kg were mostly administered to patients before curative-intent surgical resection. A fourth nivolumab dose was given around day 43 to patients without progression, and definitive surgical resection was performed in those patients on days 50-56. Under RECIST 1.1, patients with complete response, partial response or stable disease were classed as responders, and patients with progression were classed as non-responders. There were 12 to 13 patients in the parent correlative cohort, and the response rate was around 35%.

PBMC libraries used mostly 480 ng of input genomic DNA for deep sequencing, with six replicates per sample. Following the manufacturer's instructions, the team built TCRbeta libraries using the immunoSEQ hsTCRbeta kit. An Illumina NovaSeq 6000 S4 flow cell was used to sequence the final libraries, which had first been combined to 3 nM. From the authors' description of their analysis: The immunoSEQ Analyzer handled quality control and preprocessing of the raw data. The analysis was restricted to productive rearrangements, with each unique CDR3 amino acid sequence defining a clonotype. Using the R package tcR, the researchers computed the Gini-Simpson index as their estimate of repertoire clonality. Gini indices were compared with Student's t test, and associations with tumor size change were assessed by Pearson correlation. As stored in TCRdb, this immuneACCESS dataset retains in-frame rearrangements with V and J assigned. A fraction of the clones does not appear; measured against another copy, unresolved V genes explain less than half of the discrepancy, and the remainder lacks a known reason. Clone size and the V and J calls come from that table; the DNA yielded D and trimming. Present in this sample are approximately 10,000 clones, around 62% of which were seen just once. The top ten hold around 4.6% of the sample.

According to the germline V gene, CDR1 reads LGHNA and CDR2 reads YNFKEQ. The CDR3 holds 15 amino acids from the cysteine to the phenylalanine. Only the CDR3 region is kept as DNA, spanning 45 bases read in frame from base 1. Cut back by 1 base and 9 bases, the V and J ends lie 16 bases apart. As for this clone: This receptor's antigen is unknown. Base qualities are not at hand, and no much larger clone is one base apart.

This specimen's time point label, interpreted: after neoadjuvant nivolumab, at surgical resection. Patients had been newly diagnosed with stage II-IVA oral cavity squamous cell carcinoma, and no prior systemic or radiation treatment had been given to the patients. The cohort was made up of patients with locally advanced, HPV-negative oral cavity squamous cell carcinoma. No culture maintenance or expansion was done, as the peripheral blood mononuclear cells went straight to analysis. The samples were drawn from a longitudinal correlative study tied to a single-arm phase II trial testing neoadjuvant nivolumab in oral cavity squamous cell carcinoma. Genomic DNA-based TCRbeta sequencing was performed on subject-matched pre- and post-treatment PBMCs and tumors from three responders and three non-responders. Peripheral blood mononuclear cells were collected before nivolumab treatment and were collected again after treatment, at the time of surgery. The Maxwell RSC DNA from Cells kit was used to isolate genomic DNA from PBMCs.

General conclusions and limits of the study: Higher pretreatment blood TCRbeta clonality and lower post-treatment tumor TCRbeta clonality were correlated with higher pretreatment blood Treg/Th17 ratios. After neoadjuvant nivolumab, significantly higher T cell clonality (Gini index) was found within PBMCs in non-responders than in responders. TCR analyses included only three patients per response group, and the authors called for larger cohorts for validation.

The sample consisted of PBMCs, taken after nivolumab (anti-PD-1) treatment. The V and J segments used are TRBV4-2 and TRBJ2-1, with the D segment identity uncertain. The sequence derives from a person aged 35-79 years with oral cavity squamous cell carcinoma. CDR3 loop: CASSQVLAALIEQFF. The nucleotide sequence is given as TGTGCCAGCAGCCAAGTACTTGCTGCCCTAATTGAGCAGTTCTTC.